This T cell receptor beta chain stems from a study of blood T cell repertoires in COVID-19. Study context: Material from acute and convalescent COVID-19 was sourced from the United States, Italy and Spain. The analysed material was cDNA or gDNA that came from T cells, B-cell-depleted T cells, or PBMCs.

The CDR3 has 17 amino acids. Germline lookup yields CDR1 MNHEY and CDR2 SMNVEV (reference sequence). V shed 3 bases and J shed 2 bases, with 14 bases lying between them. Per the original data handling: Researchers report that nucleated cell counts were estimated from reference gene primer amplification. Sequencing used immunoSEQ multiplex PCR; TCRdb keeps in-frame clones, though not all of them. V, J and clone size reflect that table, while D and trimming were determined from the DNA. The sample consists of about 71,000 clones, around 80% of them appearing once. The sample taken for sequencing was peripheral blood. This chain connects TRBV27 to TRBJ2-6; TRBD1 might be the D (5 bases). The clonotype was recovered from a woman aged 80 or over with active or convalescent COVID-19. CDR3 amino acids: CASSLSIREPGANVLTF. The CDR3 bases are TGTGCCAGCAGTTTGTCAATCAGGGAACCTGGGGCCAACGTCCTGACTTTC.